This record concerns one TCR beta chain sequence. What it binds is not known. This entry is derived from a study of post-analysis software for immune sequencing data. Study conclusions and caveats: Higher frequency in patients than in controls was seen for about five TRBV segments, with TRBV5-6, TRBV5-1 and TRBV20-1 among them.

CDR3 length: 15 residues. Trimming shortened V by 3 bases and J by 0 bases, and 9 bases separated the two germline ends. Germline CDR1 reads SGHRS; CDR2 reads YFSETQ. TCR beta libraries were prepared from cDNA with unique molecular identifiers. TCRdb called the PCR reads again in MiXCR, with one record for every CDR3 protein. Of 750,000 to 950,000 distinct CDR3 sequences listed, about 53% are singletons. What was sequenced was blood. This sequence was found in a girl aged 5 to 17 with multiple sclerosis. This chain uses TRBV5-1 with TRBJ1-4; D possibly corresponds to TRBD1 (6 bases). The CDR3 DNA is TGCGCCAGCAGCTCGAGGGGGGCAACTAATGAAAAACTGTTTTTT. This gives the protein CASSSRGATNEKLFF.